This TCR beta chain is from a study of identical twins. This clonotype was counted only a few times. The antigen remains unidentified. Looked up from germline, CDR1 is DFQATT and CDR2 is SNEGSKA (reference sequence). Trimming took off 5 bases at V and 1 base at J, with 17 bases between the two ends. CDR3 length equals 15 residues. From the 5' RACE reads, TCRdb called clonotypes with MiXCR, one entry per CDR3 protein. The sample has 400,000 to 650,000 distinct CDR3 sequences; about 20% are singletons. Study results and limitations: In drawing conclusions, the study used cross-sectional statistical analysis and did not follow the same donors.

This sample was shared with a second study, whose subject was T cells expressing NK-cell markers. That study reports: CD3+CD56+NKG2C+, CD3+CD56+NKG2C- and CD3+CD56-NKG2C+ T cells, once sorted, supplied the TCR beta repertoires.

The sample comprised CD4+ T cells sorted from blood. The TCR was taken from a woman under 30 in good health. The chain links TRBV20-1 to TRBJ2-5, with D maybe TRBD2 (7 bases). The CDR3 loop reads CSALRGGSSQETQYF. The CDR3 region has the DNA TGCAGTGCTTTGAGGGGGGGCAGCTCCCAAGAGACCCAGTACTTC.